This T cell receptor (beta chain) was retrieved from a study of blood T cell repertoires in COVID-19. The overall study: Sites across the United States, Italy and Spain contributed samples from acute and convalescent COVID-19.

Germline V gene lookup returns CDR1 MNHNS and CDR2 SASEGT. The V end was cut by 4 bases, the J end by 7 bases, with 7 bases between. This CDR3 has 11 amino acids. TCRdb's copy holds only in-frame clones and misses some; the assay was immunoSEQ multiplex PCR. The sample holds 130,000 or so clones; about 84% are singletons and the top ten take 9.5% to 15%. Sequencing was done on a sample of peripheral blood. The TCR comes from a woman in her fifties or sixties with acute or convalescent COVID-19. This chain links TRBV6-1 with TRBJ1-1; D may be TRBD1 (6 bases). The CDR3 coding sequence is TGTGCCAGCAGTGCGGACAGTGAAGCTTTCTTT. It specifies CASSADSEAFF.